Shown below are 18 T cell receptor beta chains from a single sample sequenced in a study of beta chain features in type 1 diabetes. Broader study findings: Among patients with Type 1 diabetes, TCRB CDR3s were moderately but significantly shorter in every one of the four CD4+ subsets.

These receptors have no known antigen. Since all of the isolated RNA was reverse transcribed, expressed TCRB transcripts were what got sequenced. Some clones are missing from TCRdb's copy, which holds only in-frame ones; the method was immunoSEQ multiplex PCR. The table shows roughly 400,000 clones, with 8% to 10% occurring only once. Sequencing was carried out using central memory CD4+ T cells from blood. The receptors were sampled from a man in his thirties or forties with type 1 diabetes.

J is TRBJ1-5 and V is TRBV28; D uncertain. CDR1 and CDR2 (germline): MDHEN, SYDVKM. Trimming stripped 4 bases from V and 11 bases from J, with 18 bases between. The CDR3 has 14 amino acids. CDR3 sequence reads: CASSSGKRVRAQHF. Written as DNA, the CDR3 is TGTGCCAGCAGTTCCGGAAAAAGGGTTCGGGCCCAGCATTTT.

This chain links TRBV5-1 with TRBJ1-4; 8 bases are a match to TRBD1. Germline V gene lookup returns CDR1 SGHRS and CDR2 YFSETQ. V shed 0 bases, J shed 7 bases, and the junction held 11 bases outside the gene matches. The CDR3 loop spans 17 amino acids. CDR3 in amino acids: CASSLGAGGAGFEKLFF. In DNA, the CDR3 is TGCGCCAGCAGCTTGGGGGCAGGGGGCGCTGGTTTTGAAAAACTGTTTTTT.

This clone was recorded many times. This chain connects TRBV19 to TRBJ1-1, with D uncertain. Germline CDR1 LNHDA, CDR2 SQIVND (reference sequence). Between the trimmed V and J ends, which lost 2 bases and 1 base, there was a span of 8 bases. This CDR3 has 14 amino acids. CDR3 region: CASSISRANTEAFF. DNA of the CDR3: TGTGCCAGTAGTATATCGAGGGCGAACACTGAAGCTTTCTTT.

A few counts support this clone. Other DNA sequences in this specimen translate into the identical CDR3. The CDR3: CASSSGVETQYF. CDR3 coding DNA: TGTGCCAGCTCATCCGGGGTTGAGACCCAGTACTTC. V usage is TRBV18 and J usage is TRBJ2-5, with D tentatively TRBD2 (5 bases). This CDR3 spans 12 amino acids. V was trimmed by 5 bases and J by 5 bases, leaving 9 bases between them. The germline V gene encodes CDR1 KGHSH and CDR2 LQKENI.

The rearrangement links TRBV9 to TRBJ2-5; a possible D gene is TRBD2 (5 bases). The CDR3 runs 16 residues. The V and J ends lost 2 bases and 5 bases respectively, with 19 bases between them. Germline CDR1 and CDR2: SGDLS and YYNGEE. Here the CDR3 DNA reads TGTGCCAGCAGCGTCGCCCCGGGGAGCGGCGGGGAGACCCAGTACTTC. Residues: CASSVAPGSGGETQYF.

This clone has more than one count but fewer than ten. This sequence joins TRBV30 and TRBJ1-2; 9 bases fit TRBD1. V shed 2 bases, J shed 8 bases, and the junction held 3 bases outside the gene matches. CDR1 is GTSNPN, CDR2 SVGIG, per germline (reference sequence). CDR3 length: 12 residues. The CDR3 coding sequence is TGTGCCTGGAGTCCGACAGGGGGAGGCTACACCTTC. It is translated as CAWSPTGGGYTF. Looking up the rest from reference TRBV30 and TRBJ1-2 gives the full variable domain: SQTIHQWPATLVQPVGSPLSLECTVEGTSNPNLYWYRQAAGRGLQLLFYSVGIGQISSEVPQNLSASRPQDRQFILSSKKLLLSDSGFYLCAWSPTGGGYTFGSGTRLTVV.

There are a few counts of this clone. The V and J genes are TRBV28 and TRBJ2-7; 7 bases line up with TRBD1. There are 14 residues in the CDR3. In germline, CDR1 is MDHEN, CDR2 SYDVKM. The junction had 8 bases not matched to a gene; V was cut back by 6 bases and J by 3 bases. The DNA for the CDR3 is TGTGCCAGCAGGGATGGGACAGCCATCTACGAGCAGTACTTC. Amino acid sequence: CASRDGTAIYEQYF.

This clone appeared a few times. The chain is built from TRBV29-1 and TRBJ2-1, with 10 bases aligning to TRBD1. J was trimmed by 7 bases and V by 5 bases; bases with no gene match: 14. CDR1 and CDR2 from the germline V gene are SQVTM and ANQGSEA. This CDR3 comprises 16 residues. The chain's CDR3 is CSVLLGVGQGVNEQFF. CDR3 in DNA: TGCAGCGTTCTTCTCGGAGTCGGACAGGGGGTAAATGAGCAGTTCTTC.

The rearrangement joins TRBV7-2 to TRBJ2-2, with 9 nucleotides matching TRBD1. The V segment lost 3 bases and the J segment 5 bases; nucleotides outside the gene matches: 4. The CDR3 runs 15 residues. The germline gives CDR1 SGHTA, CDR2 FQGNSA. The CDR3 sequence: CASSLSGQGTGELFF. CDR3 sequence (DNA): TGTGCCAGCAGCTTGTCGGGACAGGGTACCGGGGAGCTGTTTTTT.

There are a few counts of this clone. The chain has TRBV7-8 and TRBJ1-5, with TRBD1 matching 9 bases. Trimming took 5 bases from V and 5 from J; bases not matched to a gene: 4. The CDR3 spans 14 residues. Germline V CDR1 and CDR2: SGHVS, FQNEAQ. The CDR3 DNA sequence: TGTGCCAGCAGCGGGACAGGGAGGGATCAGCCCCAGCATTTT. Translating it yields CASSGTGRDQPQHF.

This clone was seen just once. The rearrangement links TRBV7-2 to TRBJ1-4; the D is unclear. There are 19 residues in the CDR3. Germline CDR1 SGHTA, CDR2 FQGNSA. V was shortened by 1 base and J by 1 base, with 19 bases between the two germline ends. This CDR3 is CASSLDQAPLGVTNEKLFF. The DNA of the CDR3 is TGTGCCAGCAGCTTAGATCAGGCCCCCTTGGGCGTAACTAATGAAAAACTGTTTTTT.

The gene calls are TRBV9 and TRBJ1-3; weak D call: TRBD1 (5 bases). Germline V gene lookup returns CDR1 SGDLS and CDR2 YYNGEE. V shed 3 bases and J shed 0 bases, with 19 bases lying between them. CDR3 length: 18 residues. The CDR3 loop is CASSAPSGGRTSGNTIYF. CDR3 nucleotides: TGTGCCAGCAGCGCCCCCTCTGGGGGTCGAACCTCTGGAAACACCATATATTTT. The full variable domain, completed using reference TRBV9 and TRBJ1-3, is DSGVTQTPKHLITATGQRVTLRCSPRSGDLSVYWYQQSLDQGLQFLIQYYNGEERAKGNILERFSAQQFPDLHSELNLSSLELGDSALYFCASSAPSGGRTSGNTIYFGEGSWLTVV.

This clone was seen only a few times. The V and J genes are TRBV2 and TRBJ1-2; D uncertain. Trimming removed 2 bases at V and 5 bases at J, with 12 bases between. This CDR3 contains 14 residues. Germline-derived CDR1 and CDR2 are SNHLY and FYNNEI. CDR3 bases: TGTGCCAGCAGTGAACAGCCCCTAATATATGGCTACACCTTC. This codes for CASSEQPLIYGYTF.

Many counts were recorded for this clone. This sequence joins TRBV28 and TRBJ2-4; 8 bases are shared with TRBD2. Germline-derived CDR1 and CDR2 are MDHEN and SYDVKM. With 7 bases clipped from V and 7 bases from J, the junction kept 9 bases outside the gene matches. The CDR3 is 14 amino acids. As DNA, the CDR3 is TGTGCCAGCACCCCCGGGACTAGATTGAACATTCAGTACTTC. Its translation is CASTPGTRLNIQYF.

This clone was detected only a few times. CDR3 sequence (DNA): TGTGCCAGCAGCTTAGCGCCCCCGACCTCCTACAATGAGCAGTTCTTC. It is translated as CASSLAPPTSYNEQFF. V gene TRBV7-6 combines with J gene TRBJ2-1; D is unclear. The CDR3 totals 16 residues. Trimming took off 0 bases at V and 0 bases at J, with 9 bases between the two ends. Germline V gene sequence: CDR1 SGHVS, CDR2 FNYEAQ.

The gene calls are TRBV19 and TRBJ1-5, with D possibly matching TRBD1 (6 bases). The CDR3 runs 16 residues. The germline CDR1 and CDR2 sequences are LNHDA and SQIVND (reference sequence). V was cut by 2 bases and J by 5 bases, with 16 bases left in between. CDR3 loop: CASSIYPPDSDQPQHF. In nucleotides, the CDR3 is TGTGCCAGTAGTATATACCCTCCGGACAGCGATCAGCCCCAGCATTTT.

This chain joins TRBV7-2 and TRBJ1-1; 9 nucleotides align to TRBD1. CDR3 size: 16 residues. Looked up from germline, CDR1 is SGHTA and CDR2 is FQGNSA. Trimming took 5 bases from V and 4 from J; bases not matched to a gene: 11. Here the CDR3 DNA reads TGTGCCAGCAGCATGTCACAGGGGGCTGCGGGCACTGAAGCTTTCTTT. This translates into CASSMSQGAAGTEAFF.

This clone was recorded a few times. The chain recombines TRBV30 with TRBJ2-7, with a possible D match to TRBD2 (5 bases). V gave up 3 bases and J gave up 5 bases, with 14 bases separating them. This CDR3 spans 13 amino acids. Germline CDR1 GTSNPN, CDR2 SVGIG (reference sequence). This chain's CDR3 is CAWSRGPVDEQYF. In DNA, the CDR3 is TGTGCCTGGAGCCGGGGTCCCGTAGACGAGCAGTACTTC. Using reference TRBV30 and TRBJ2-7 for the parts outside the CDR3, the full variable domain is SQTIHQWPATLVQPVGSPLSLECTVEGTSNPNLYWYRQAAGRGLQLLFYSVGIGQISSEVPQNLSASRPQDRQFILSSKKLLLSDSGFYLCAWSRGPVDEQYFGPGTRLTVT.